These 6 T cell receptor beta chains share one sample of origin, sequenced in a study of T cell repertoires in cytomegalovirus infection. Using its own MiXCR run on the reads, TCRdb lists one record per CDR3 protein. The sample consists of 150,000 to 200,000 distinct CDR3 sequences, 15% to 20% of them appearing once. The material sequenced was CD8+ T cells from PBMCs. The source is a human donor in good health (CMV status not recorded). Some clones in this sample may be carry-over from other donors' samples.

This clonotype was observed a handful of times. The chain employs TRBV12-5 and TRBJ2-7; 7 bases map to TRBD2. The trim removed 0 bases at V and 7 bases at J, leaving 15 bases unmatched. Germline V lookup: CDR1 LGHNT, CDR2 FRNRAP. The CDR3 is made up of 17 amino acids. CDR3 sequence (DNA): TGTGCTAGTGGTTTGGTACGGAGCGGGACCGATTCGGGTGAGCAGTACTTC. This translates into CASGLVRSGTDSGEQYF.

This clonotype was seen many times. This chain joins TRBV6-6 and TRBJ2-7; D gene uncertain. This CDR3 region has 16 residues. Deletions cut 0 bases from V and 0 bases from J, with 12 bases between. Germline V lookup: CDR1 MNHNY, CDR2 SVGAGI (reference sequence). The CDR3 region has the DNA TGTGCCAGCAGTTACTCTGCGTGGGAACCCTCCTACGAGCAGTACTTC. It encodes CASSYSAWEPSYEQYF.

The V call is TRBV11-1, the J call TRBJ2-1; 9 bases map to TRBD2. The V and J ends lost 5 bases and 8 bases, in that order; junction bases with no gene match: 10. The CDR3 has 15 amino acids. CDR1 is SGHAT, CDR2 FQDESV, per germline (reference sequence). CDR3 loop: CASSLPSGTSHEQFF. The CDR3, as DNA: TGTGCCAGCAGCCTTCCTAGCGGGACTTCCCATGAGCAGTTCTTC.

Notes on this clonotype: The germline gene is not matched at one end of the junction; a read error may be the cause. The chain uses TRBV7-9 and TRBJ1-1, with no clear D. Germline lookup yields CDR1 SEHNR and CDR2 FQNEAQ (reference sequence). The CDR3 loop spans 16 amino acids. The CDR3 region has the DNA TGTGGCAGCAGCTCGGTGGGAGGAGGGATGAACACTGAAGCTTTCTTT. Translating gives CGSSSVGGGMNTEAFF.

This clonotype was found a few times. V gene TRBV7-6 combines with J gene TRBJ2-7; D possibly corresponds to TRBD2 (5 bases). The CDR3 has 13 residues. Per the germline V gene, CDR1 is SGHVS and CDR2 is FNYEAQ. The germline V and J ends were trimmed by 3 bases and 6 bases, with 12 bases remaining between them. This CDR3 is CASSFKPGSEQYF. The CDR3 DNA sequence: TGTGCCAGCAGCTTTAAACCGGGGAGCGAGCAGTACTTC. The entire variable domain, with the rest obtained from reference TRBV7-6 and TRBJ2-7, is as follows: GAGVSQSPRYKVTKRGQDVALRCDPISGHVSLYWYRQALGQGPEFLTYFNYEAQQDKSGLPNDRFSAERPEGSISTLTIQRTEQRDSAMYRCASSFKPGSEQYFGPGTRLTVT.

The J gene is TRBJ2-1, the V gene TRBV11-2; the D call may be TRBD1 or TRBD2 (5 bases each). The CDR3 loop spans 14 amino acids. The germline gives CDR1 SGHAT, CDR2 FQNNGV. V lost 5 bases and J lost 8, with 16 bases in between. The CDR3 region has the DNA TGTGCCAGCAGCCTTCAGAGGGGTTCGCATGAGCAGTTCTTC. Amino acids: CASSLQRGSHEQFF.